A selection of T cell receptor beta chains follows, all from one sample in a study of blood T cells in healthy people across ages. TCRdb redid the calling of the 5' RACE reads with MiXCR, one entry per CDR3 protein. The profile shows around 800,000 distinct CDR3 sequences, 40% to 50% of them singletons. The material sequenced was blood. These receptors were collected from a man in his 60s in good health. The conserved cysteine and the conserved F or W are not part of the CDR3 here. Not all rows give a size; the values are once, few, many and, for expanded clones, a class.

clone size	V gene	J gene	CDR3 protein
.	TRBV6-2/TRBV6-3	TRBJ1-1	ASSYEGREAF
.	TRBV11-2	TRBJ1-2	ASSAGQLQTGYT
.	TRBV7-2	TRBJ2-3	ASSWGQGVRTDTQY
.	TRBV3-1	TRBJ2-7	ASSQYRGGYEQY
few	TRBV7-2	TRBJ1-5	ASSLGTGRTQPQH
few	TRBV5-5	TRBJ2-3	ASSPTGITDTQY
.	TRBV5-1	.	ASNPFQGKEKTQY
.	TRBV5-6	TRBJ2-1	ASSLSWGERSEQF
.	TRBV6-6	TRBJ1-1	ASSYPLQGNTEAF
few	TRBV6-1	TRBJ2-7	ASIYYGTGGYEQY
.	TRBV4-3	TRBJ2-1	ASSQDVTGGVKGQF
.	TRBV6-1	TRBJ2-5	ASSEEGSAWKQY
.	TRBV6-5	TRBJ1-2	ASRGGTGGANYGYT
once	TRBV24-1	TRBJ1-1	VTSDQMNTEAF
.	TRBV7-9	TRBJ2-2	ASSGPGASPNTGELF
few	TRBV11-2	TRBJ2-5	ASSSRRSGGALETQY
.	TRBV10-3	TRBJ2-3	AISESGGADTQY
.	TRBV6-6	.	ASSPTGDRETQY
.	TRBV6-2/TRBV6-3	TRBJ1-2	AAGTGGSIGGYT
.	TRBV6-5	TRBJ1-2	ASRKGGTGYT
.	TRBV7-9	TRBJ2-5	ASTPAGTETQY
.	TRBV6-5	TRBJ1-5	ASSYSGRGLTGSNQPQH
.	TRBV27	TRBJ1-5	ASSLRVRQPQH
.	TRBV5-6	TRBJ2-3	ASKTLSTDTQY
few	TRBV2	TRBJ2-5	ASDGGEETQY
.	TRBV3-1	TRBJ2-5	ASSQGGSYQETQY
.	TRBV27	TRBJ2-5	ASSLRGSPGEQY
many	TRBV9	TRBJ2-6	ASSARGYGANVLT
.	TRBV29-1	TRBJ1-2	SVDWGGYGYT
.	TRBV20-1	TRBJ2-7	SARTSGSTYEQY
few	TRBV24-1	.	ATSAPGQGETQY
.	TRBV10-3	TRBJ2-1	AISETGLAGMGEQF
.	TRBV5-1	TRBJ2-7	ASSKTFSSYEQY
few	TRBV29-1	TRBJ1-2	SVEEAGGKYGYT
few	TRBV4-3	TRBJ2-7	ASSQDEQATYEQY
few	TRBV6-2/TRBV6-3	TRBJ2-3	ASSSRDYDTQY
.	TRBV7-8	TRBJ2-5	ASSGTETQY
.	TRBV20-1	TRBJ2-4	SASPGTGRYIQY
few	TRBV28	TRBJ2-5	ASSFGLSGETQY
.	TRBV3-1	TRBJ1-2	ASSQGPVSIYGYT
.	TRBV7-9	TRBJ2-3	ASSVVGGRNTQY
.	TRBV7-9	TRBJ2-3	ASSPLRGLTDTQY
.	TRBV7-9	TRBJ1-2	ASSFEQLYGYT
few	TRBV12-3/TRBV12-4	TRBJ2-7	ASSLGAGGLGGFYEQY
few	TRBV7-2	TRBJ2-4	ASREGGSKNIQY
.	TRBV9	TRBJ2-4	ASSVGGAYASGQY
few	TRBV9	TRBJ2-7	ASSGGSRSEQY
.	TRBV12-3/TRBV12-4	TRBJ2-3	ASSLSATGSDTQY
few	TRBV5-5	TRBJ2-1	ASSSSPHEQF
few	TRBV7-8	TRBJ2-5	ASSLNGVQETQY
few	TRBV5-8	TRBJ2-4	ASSGATVTHLAKNIQY
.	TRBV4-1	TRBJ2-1	ASSQDRDRGNEQF
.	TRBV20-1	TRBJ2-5	SASDWGPQETQY
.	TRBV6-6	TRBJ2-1	ASSSPGGAGNEQF
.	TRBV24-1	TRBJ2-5	ATSEDGVGVKQY
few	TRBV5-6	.	ASSSLTGGTYEQY
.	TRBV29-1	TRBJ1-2	SVDSGYT
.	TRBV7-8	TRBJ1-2	ASSLREDTGPYGYT
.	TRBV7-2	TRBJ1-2	ASSRDRANYGYT
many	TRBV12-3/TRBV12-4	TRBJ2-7	ASSWDSYEQY